This T cell receptor (beta chain) was captured by sequencing in a study of T cells after yellow fever vaccination. Each CDR3 protein gets one entry after TCRdb re-called the 5' RACE reads with MiXCR. This sample carries about 340,000 distinct CDR3 sequences, around 4.1% of them seen once, and the ten largest clones take less than 25%. The CDR3 sequence is 10 residues long. V gave up 6 bases and J gave up 3 bases, with 3 bases separating them. From germline, CDR1 is KGHSH and CDR2 LQKENI. The specimen comprised PBMCs, sampled 5 days after the yellow fever booster vaccination. This TCR was sampled from a man aged 18 to 30 who received the YFV17D yellow fever vaccine. The rearrangement joins TRBV18 to TRBJ2-7, with unresolved D. CDR3 sequence reads: CASSFYEQYV. The CDR3 coding sequence is TGTGCCAGCTCCTTCTACGAGCAGTACGTC.